The 22 T cell receptor beta chains presented below share a single source sample, sequenced in a study of blood T cells in healthy people across ages. A second roughly 6 to 11 cycle PCR used barcoded and J-beta primers. TCRdb ran MiXCR on the 5' RACE reads and lists one entry per CDR3 protein. Of about 970,000 distinct CDR3 sequences listed, roughly 51% are singletons. Sequencing used blood. The source of these receptors is an older woman in good health.

This clonotype has at least ten counts. The chain employs TRBV6-2 or TRBV6-3 and TRBJ1-5; tentative D call: TRBD1 (5 bases). The CDR3 totals 18 residues. Germline V gene lookup returns CDR1 MNHEY and CDR2 SVGEGT. Trimming left V 4 bases short and J 7 bases short, with 26 bases between. CDR3 nucleotides: TGTGCCAGCAGTTCCCGACTGGACGGAGGGGATTTGAGGCAGCCCCAGCATTTT. Translated, it gives CASSSRLDGGDLRQPQHF.

V and J are TRBV28 and TRBJ2-7, with D perhaps TRBD1 or TRBD2 (6 bases each). Trimming shortened V by 7 bases and J by 1 base, and 11 bases separated the two germline ends. This CDR3 spans 13 amino acids. Germline loops: CDR1 MDHEN, CDR2 SYDVKM. The CDR3 DNA sequence: TGTGCCAGCACGGAGGGGGAGTCCTACGAGCAGTACTTC. It specifies CASTEGESYEQYF.

The chain links TRBV7-2 to TRBJ2-1, with a tentative D call TRBD2 (6 bases). This CDR3 has 15 amino acids. Trimming removed 3 bases from V and 5 bases from J, with 14 bases in between. The germline V gene has CDR1 SGHTA and CDR2 FQGNSA. CDR3 in amino acids: CASSLMEGLDNEQFF. CDR3 coding DNA: TGTGCCAGCAGCTTGATGGAGGGCCTCGACAATGAGCAGTTCTTC.

This clonotype was observed a single time. The gene calls are TRBV20-1 and TRBJ1-4, with D perhaps TRBD1 (6 bases). V lost 4 bases, J lost 7 bases, and 16 bases lay in between. Germline-derived CDR1 and CDR2 are DFQATT and SNEGSKA (reference sequence). This CDR3 is built from 14 residues. The CDR3 region has the DNA TGCAGTGCTACCACCTCAGGGGCGGCTGAAAAACTGTTTTTT. Translation gives CSATTSGAAEKLFF.

The chain is built from TRBV20-1 and TRBJ1-2; D remains unclear. The V gene lost 0 bases and the J gene lost 5 bases, with 7 bases spanning the gap. Germline V CDR1 and CDR2: DFQATT, SNEGSKA (reference sequence). The CDR3 spans 12 residues. CDR3 nucleotides: TGCAGTGCTAGAGATCGCGTTTATGGCTACACCTTC. It translates to CSARDRVYGYTF.

The rearrangement uses TRBV29-1 and TRBJ2-1, with D possibly being TRBD2 (7 bases). The CDR3 sequence is 13 residues long. From germline, CDR1 is SQVTM and CDR2 ANQGSEA. Trimming shortened V by 4 bases and J by 4 bases, and 11 bases separated the two germline ends. The CDR3 DNA is TGCAGCGTTGTTGGGAGGGGGTACAATGAGCAGTTCTTC. Protein product: CSVVGRGYNEQFF.

The gene calls are TRBV28 and TRBJ2-4; no firm D call. The J call could be wrong; TRBJ2-7 is a better fit for the DNA end. The germline V gene encodes CDR1 MDHEN and CDR2 SYDVKM. This CDR3 region has 15 residues. The CDR3 sequence: CASSLQQALTYEQYF. The CDR3 region has the DNA TGTGCCAGCAGTTTACAGCAAGCCCTAACCTACGAGCAGTACTTC.

A single count supports this clonotype. The chain joins TRBV3-1 to TRBJ2-5, with 8 bases that match TRBD1. The J call is uncertain, as TRBJ2-7 better fits the DNA end. Germline V CDR1 and CDR2: LGHDT, YNNKEL (reference sequence). The CDR3 contains 14 residues. The CDR3 spells CASSQQGARNEQYF. The CDR3, as DNA: TGTGCCAGCAGCCAACAGGGGGCTCGAAACGAGCAGTACTTC.

This chain connects TRBV20-1 to TRBJ2-3; perhaps TRBD2 as D (6 bases). Per germline, CDR1 DFQATT and CDR2 SNEGSKA (reference sequence). CDR3 length equals 11 residues. CDR3: CRADRGGRRYF. DNA for the CDR3: TGCAGGGCCGATAGAGGTGGGAGGCGGTATTTT.

About this clonotype itself: This clone may be a read error of a much larger clone one base away. This sequence joins TRBV20-1 and TRBJ2-1; D unclear. Trimming shortened V by 0 bases and J by 10 bases, and 22 bases separated the two germline ends. The germline gives CDR1 DFQATT, CDR2 SNEGSKA (reference sequence). This CDR3 comprises 16 residues. The CDR3 nucleotides read TGCAGTGCTAGAGATCCAGAGAAACCGACCCTCTACGAGCAGTTCTTC. This codes for CSARDPEKPTLYEQFF.

The chain employs TRBV20-1 and TRBJ1-2; D may be TRBD1 (6 bases). V lost 6 bases, J lost 8 bases, and 13 bases lay in between. This CDR3 region has 11 residues. Germline lookup yields CDR1 DFQATT and CDR2 SNEGSKA (reference sequence). The CDR3 protein is CSATSGGGYTF. The CDR3 DNA sequence: TGCAGTGCAACGTCGGGGGGCGGCTACACCTTC.

This clonotype was detected many times. At one end, the junction sequence differs from germline, possibly due to a read error. This sequence joins TRBV7-2 and TRBJ2-3; D not certain. The V gene's germline CDR1 is SGHTA and CDR2 FQGNSA. The CDR3 length is 12 residues. CDR3 amino acids: CASSLGRDTQYF. The CDR3 DNA sequence: TGTGCCAGCAGTTTAGGGCGGGATACGCAGTATTTT.

This clonotype was seen once. V usage is TRBV5-1 and J usage is TRBJ1-4; the D is unclear. The CDR3 covers 14 residues. Germline V gives CDR1 SGHRS, CDR2 YFSETQ. With 1 base removed from V and 7 bases from J, the gap between germline ends came to 11 bases. CDR3 DNA sequence: TGCGCCAGCAGCTTGACGGGGTCTCGTGAAAAACTGTTTTTT. Its protein is CASSLTGSREKLFF.

The chain carries TRBV6-2 or TRBV6-3 and TRBJ1-5; tentative D call: TRBD1 (6 bases). Germline CDR1 and CDR2: MNHEY and SVGEGT. V lost 9 bases and J 10 bases, leaving 13 bases between the germline ends. This CDR3 is built from 11 residues. The CDR3 reads CASRRGGPQHF. CDR3 nucleotides: TGTGCCAGTCGAAGGGGGGGACCCCAGCATTTT.

The genes are TRBV29-1 and TRBJ2-3; 9 bases match TRBD2. Germline loops: CDR1 SQVTM, CDR2 ANQGSEA. This CDR3 has 14 residues. V was clipped by 1 base and J by 4 bases; unmatched bases: 3. CDR3 protein: CSVEGQRGADTQYF. The DNA of the CDR3 is TGCAGCGTTGAAGGTCAGCGGGGGGCAGATACGCAGTATTTT.

This rearrangement joins TRBV6-5 to TRBJ2-4; D perhaps matches TRBD2 (6 bases). The CDR3 length is 16 residues. Germline loops: CDR1 MNHEY, CDR2 SVGAGI. Trimming removed 4 bases from V and 10 bases from J, with 23 bases in between. The CDR3 region has the DNA TGTGCCAGCAGTTGGCCACCCGGGCTCCAGCGGGCTATTCAGTACTTC. Its protein is CASSWPPGLQRAIQYF.

This clonotype was seen a few times. The J gene is TRBJ2-7, the V gene TRBV12-3 or TRBV12-4; TRBD2 aligns across 9 bases. CDR3 length: 17 amino acids. V lost 5 bases and J lost 1; bases outside the gene matches: 12. CDR3 nucleotides: TGTGCCAGCAGTGACAGCGGGAGGTGGGAAGGGTCCTACGAGCAGTACTTC. Its translation: CASSDSGRWEGSYEQYF.

V is TRBV7-9 and J is TRBJ2-3; possibly TRBD2 for D (7 bases). The CDR3 consists of 16 residues. CDR1 and CDR2 from the germline V gene are SEHNR and FQNEAQ (reference sequence). Trimming removed 8 bases from V and 0 bases from J, with 18 bases in between. In DNA form, the CDR3 reads TGTGCCAGCGGTTTAAGGGGGGGGACTAGCACAGATACGCAGTATTTT. This codes for CASGLRGGTSTDTQYF.

V and J are TRBV3-1 and TRBJ1-1, with D possibly matching TRBD1 (5 bases). CDR3 size: 14 residues. The germline V gene encodes CDR1 LGHDT and CDR2 YNNKEL (reference sequence). V was clipped by 8 bases and J by 6 bases, with 19 bases between them. In DNA, the CDR3 is TGTGCCAGCCGAAGGGGCGGGCCGGGGGCTGAAGCTTTCTTT. Translating it yields CASRRGGPGAEAFF.

The rearrangement joins TRBV27 to TRBJ2-7; perhaps TRBD1 as D (5 bases). Germline lookup yields CDR1 MNHEY and CDR2 SMNVEV (reference sequence). Trimming took 5 bases from V and 6 from J, leaving 17 bases between them. The CDR3 contains 14 residues. In DNA form, the CDR3 reads TGTGCCAGCAGTGTGGGGCAGGGTGGTTCCGAGCAGTACTTC. Translation gives CASSVGQGGSEQYF.

About this clonotype: One end of the junction is discordant with germline, which a read error may explain. The chain employs TRBV6-1 and TRBJ2-4; no firm D call. With the DNA end fitting TRBJ2-7 better, the J assignment may be wrong. This CDR3 spans 14 amino acids. Germline CDR1 is MNHNS and CDR2 is SASEGT. The CDR3 DNA follows: TGTGCCAGCAGGGTTACAAGGGATTCCTCCGAGCAGTACTTC. This sequence encodes CASRVTRDSSEQYF.

This sequence joins TRBV6-1 and TRBJ1-2; possible D gene TRBD1, 5 bases. The ends were cut back, 9 bases at V and 9 bases at J, with 20 bases in the middle. The CDR3 runs 13 residues. Looked up from germline, CDR1 is MNHNS and CDR2 is SASEGT. The CDR3 bases are TGTGCCAGTAGTCCCCCCGGGCAGGGACGCTACACCTTC. Translated, it gives CASSPPGQGRYTF.